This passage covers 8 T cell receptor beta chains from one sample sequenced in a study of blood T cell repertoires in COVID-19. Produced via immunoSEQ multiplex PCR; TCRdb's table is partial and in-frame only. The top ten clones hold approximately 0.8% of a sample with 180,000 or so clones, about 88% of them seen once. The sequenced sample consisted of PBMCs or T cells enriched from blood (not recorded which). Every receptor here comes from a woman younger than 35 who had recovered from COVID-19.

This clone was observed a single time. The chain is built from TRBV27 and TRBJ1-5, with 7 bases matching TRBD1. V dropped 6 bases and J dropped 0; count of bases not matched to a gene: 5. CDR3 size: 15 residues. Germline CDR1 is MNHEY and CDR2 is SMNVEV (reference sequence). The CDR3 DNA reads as TGTGCCAGCAGGGACGGGACAGCTAGCAATCAGCCCCAGCATTTT. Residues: CASRDGTASNQPQHF.

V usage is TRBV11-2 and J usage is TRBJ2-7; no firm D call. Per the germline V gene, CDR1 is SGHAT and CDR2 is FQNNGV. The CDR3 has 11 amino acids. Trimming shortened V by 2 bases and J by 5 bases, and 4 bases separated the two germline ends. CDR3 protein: CASSLYNEQYF. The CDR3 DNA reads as TGTGCCAGCAGCTTATATAACGAGCAGTACTTC.

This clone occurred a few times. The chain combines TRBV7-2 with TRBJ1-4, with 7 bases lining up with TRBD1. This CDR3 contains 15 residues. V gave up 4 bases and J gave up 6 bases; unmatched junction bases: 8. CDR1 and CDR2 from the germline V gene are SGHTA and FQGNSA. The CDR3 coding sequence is TGTGCCAGCAGCTCATCCGGGACAGAGGATGAAAAACTGTTTTTT. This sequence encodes CASSSSGTEDEKLFF. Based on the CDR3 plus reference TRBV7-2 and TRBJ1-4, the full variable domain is GAGVSQSPSNKVTEKGKDVELRCDPISGHTALYWYRQSLGQGLEFLIYFQGNSAPDKSGLPSDRFSAERTGGSVSTLTIQRTQQEDSAVYLCASSSSGTEDEKLFFGSGTQLSVL.

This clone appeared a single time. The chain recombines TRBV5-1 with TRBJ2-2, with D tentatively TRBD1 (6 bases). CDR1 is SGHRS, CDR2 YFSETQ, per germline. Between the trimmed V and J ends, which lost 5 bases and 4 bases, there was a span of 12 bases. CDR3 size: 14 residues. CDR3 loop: CASSGGRGTGELFF. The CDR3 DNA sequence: TGCGCCAGCAGTGGGGGCCGAGGCACCGGGGAGCTGTTTTTT. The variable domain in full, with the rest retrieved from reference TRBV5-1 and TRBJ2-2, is KAGVTQTPRYLIKTRGQQVTLSCSPISGHRSVSWYQQTPGQGLQFLFEYFSETQRNKGNFPGRFSGRQFSNSRSEMNVSTLELGDSALYLCASSGGRGTGELFFGEGSRLTVL.

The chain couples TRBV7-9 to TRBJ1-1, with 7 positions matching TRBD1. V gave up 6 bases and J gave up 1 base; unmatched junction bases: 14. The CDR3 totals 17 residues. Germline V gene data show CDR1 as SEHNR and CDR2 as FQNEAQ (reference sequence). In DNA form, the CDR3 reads TGTGCCAGCAGAGGCACGTTGGACAGGACTGAGAACACTGAAGCTTTCTTT. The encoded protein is CASRGTLDRTENTEAFF.

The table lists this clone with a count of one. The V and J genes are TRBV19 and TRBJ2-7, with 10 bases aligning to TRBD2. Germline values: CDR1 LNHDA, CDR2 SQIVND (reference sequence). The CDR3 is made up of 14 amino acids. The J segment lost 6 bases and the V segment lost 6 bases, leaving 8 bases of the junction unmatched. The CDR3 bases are TGTGCCAGTAGCCCCGGGTTAGCGGGAGGCGAGCAGTACTTC. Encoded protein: CASSPGLAGGEQYF.

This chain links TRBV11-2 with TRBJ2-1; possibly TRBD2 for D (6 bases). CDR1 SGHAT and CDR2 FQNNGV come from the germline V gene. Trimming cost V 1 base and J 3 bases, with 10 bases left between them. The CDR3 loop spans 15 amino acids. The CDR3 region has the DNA TGTGCCAGCAGCTTAGTAGCGGAGAACTACAATGAGCAGTTCTTC. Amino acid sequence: CASSLVAENYNEQFF. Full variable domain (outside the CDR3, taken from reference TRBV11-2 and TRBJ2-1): EAGVAQSPRYKIIEKRQSVAFWCNPISGHATLYWYQQILGQGPKLLIQFQNNGVVDDSQLPKDRFSAERLKGVDSTLKIQPAKLEDSAVYLCASSLVAENYNEQFFGPGTRLTVL.

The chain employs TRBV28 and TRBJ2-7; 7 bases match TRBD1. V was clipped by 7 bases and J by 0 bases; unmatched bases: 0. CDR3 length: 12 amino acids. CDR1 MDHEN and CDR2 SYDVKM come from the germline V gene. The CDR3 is CASTGGSYEQYF. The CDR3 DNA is TGTGCCAGCACAGGGGGCTCCTACGAGCAGTACTTC.